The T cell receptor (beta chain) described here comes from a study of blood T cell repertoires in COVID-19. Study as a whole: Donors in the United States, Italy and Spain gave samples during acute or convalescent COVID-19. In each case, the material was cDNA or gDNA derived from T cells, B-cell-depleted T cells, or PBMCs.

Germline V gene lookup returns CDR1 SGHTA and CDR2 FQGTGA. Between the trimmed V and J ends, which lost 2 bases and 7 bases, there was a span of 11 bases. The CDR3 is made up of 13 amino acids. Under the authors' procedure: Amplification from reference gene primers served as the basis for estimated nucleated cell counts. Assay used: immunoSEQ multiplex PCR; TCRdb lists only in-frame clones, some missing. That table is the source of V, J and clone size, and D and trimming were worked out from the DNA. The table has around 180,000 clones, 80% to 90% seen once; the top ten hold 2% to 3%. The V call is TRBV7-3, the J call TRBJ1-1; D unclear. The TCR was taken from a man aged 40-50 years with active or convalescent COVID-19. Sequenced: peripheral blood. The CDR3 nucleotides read TGTGCCAGCAGCTTAGAGAGGGAGTTTGAAGCTTTCTTT. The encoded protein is CASSLEREFEAFF. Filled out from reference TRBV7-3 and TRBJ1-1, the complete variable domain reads GAGVSQTPSNKVTEKGKYVELRCDPISGHTALYWYRQSLGQGPEFLIYFQGTGAADDSGLPNDRFFAVRPEGSVSTLKIQRTERGDSAVYLCASSLEREFEAFFGQGTRLTVV.